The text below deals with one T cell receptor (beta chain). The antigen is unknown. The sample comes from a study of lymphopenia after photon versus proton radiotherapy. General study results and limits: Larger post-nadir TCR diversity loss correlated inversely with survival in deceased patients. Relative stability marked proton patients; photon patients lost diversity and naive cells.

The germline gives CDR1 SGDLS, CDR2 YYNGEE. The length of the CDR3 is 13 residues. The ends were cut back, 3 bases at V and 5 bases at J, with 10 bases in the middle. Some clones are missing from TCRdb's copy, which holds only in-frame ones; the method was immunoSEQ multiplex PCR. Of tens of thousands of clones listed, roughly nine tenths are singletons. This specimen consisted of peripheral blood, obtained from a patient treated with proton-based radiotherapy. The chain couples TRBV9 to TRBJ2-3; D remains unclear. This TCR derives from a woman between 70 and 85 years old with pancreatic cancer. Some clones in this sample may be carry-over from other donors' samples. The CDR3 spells CASSAQTVDTQYF. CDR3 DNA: TGTGCCAGCAGCGCACAGACTGTAGATACGCAGTATTTT.